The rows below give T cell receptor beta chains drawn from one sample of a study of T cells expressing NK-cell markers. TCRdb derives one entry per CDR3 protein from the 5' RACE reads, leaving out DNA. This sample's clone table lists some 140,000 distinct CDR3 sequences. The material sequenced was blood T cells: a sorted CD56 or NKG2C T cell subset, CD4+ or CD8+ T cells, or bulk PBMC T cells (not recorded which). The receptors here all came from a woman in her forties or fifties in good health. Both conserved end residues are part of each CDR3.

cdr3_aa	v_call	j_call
CASSGGQRHTEAFF	TRBV11-2	TRBJ1-1
CASSLEIQRIVYEQFF	TRBV7-2	TRBJ2-1
CASSQGVSVPETQYF	TRBV4-1	TRBJ2-5
CASSLNSNQPQHF	TRBV7-3	TRBJ1-5
CASSSPHETPLHF	TRBV5-1	TRBJ1-6
CASSYSPIREQFF	TRBV19	TRBJ2-1
CASSAGTSGGAEQFF	TRBV6-4	TRBJ2-1
CASSHLANTDTQYF	TRBV5-5	TRBJ2-3
CATQGREYNEQFF	TRBV24-1	TRBJ2-1
CASSHPGLAISYNEQFF	TRBV3-1	TRBJ2-1
CASSLGTMVAPEQFF	TRBV7-9	TRBJ2-1
CASSLEWGVRNQPQHF	TRBV5-5	TRBJ1-5
CASSSPGEEGSYGYTF	TRBV13	TRBJ1-2
CASSLDGLAEPDTQYF	TRBV5-1	TRBJ2-3
CASSQRTGSLQETQYF	TRBV5-1	TRBJ2-5
CASSLRSQRDTGELFF	TRBV5-1	TRBJ2-2